This T cell receptor (beta chain) was recovered during a study of beta chain features in type 1 diabetes. As to this clone: As yet, its antigen is unknown.

Isolated RNA was reverse transcribed in full, so expressed TCRB transcripts were sequenced. Around 3.5 million reads on average were seen across naive, central memory and regulatory T cell samples. This table comes from immunoSEQ multiplex PCR, and its TCRdb copy is limited to in-frame clones, with some not included. The data contain 600,000 to 700,000 clones, over 10% of them singletons. V gave up 5 bases and J gave up 5 bases, with 16 bases separating them. Germline loops: CDR1 SGHTA, CDR2 FQGNSA. CDR3 length: 14 residues. Study-wide findings and caveats: For Type 1 diabetes patients, all four CD4+ subsets carried TCRB CDR3s that were moderately but significantly shorter. PCR might favor shorter templates, equally in patients and controls. Whether TCRB rearrangement is influenced by HLA type went unresolved here.

Sequencing was carried out using naive CD4+ T cells from blood. The chain employs TRBV7-2 and TRBJ2-7; D gene uncertain. The receptor's source is a man aged 30 to 39 with type 1 diabetes. CDR3 amino acids: CASSLSLAGNEQYF. CDR3 coding DNA: TGTGCCAGCAGCCTGTCCTTGGCTGGCAACGAGCAGTACTTC.